The present TCR beta chain was sequenced within a study of blood T cell repertoires in COVID-19. At the level of the study: Acute and convalescent COVID-19 specimens originated in the United States, Italy and Spain. Nucleic acid was either cDNA or gDNA, and it came from T cells, B-cell-depleted T cells, or PBMCs.

The authors' processing: Amplification of reference gene primers provided the estimated nucleated cell counts. The table came from immunoSEQ multiplex PCR; TCRdb's copy has only in-frame clones and leaves some out. The V and J calls and clone size are taken from that table; D and trimming were inferred from the DNA. The table shows 310,000 or so clones, with roughly 90% occurring only once. The CDR3 runs to 15 residues. V dropped 3 bases and J dropped 5; count of bases not matched to a gene: 8. Germline CDR1 and CDR2: MRHNA and SNTAGT. Source material: peripheral blood. This receptor was taken from a man aged 18 to 30 who had recovered from COVID-19. J is TRBJ2-3 and V is TRBV6-4; 7 bases agree with TRBD2. CDR3 DNA sequence: TGTGCCAGCAGTGAGCGGGGGTATTTGGAAGATACGCAGTATTTT. It encodes CASSERGYLEDTQYF.